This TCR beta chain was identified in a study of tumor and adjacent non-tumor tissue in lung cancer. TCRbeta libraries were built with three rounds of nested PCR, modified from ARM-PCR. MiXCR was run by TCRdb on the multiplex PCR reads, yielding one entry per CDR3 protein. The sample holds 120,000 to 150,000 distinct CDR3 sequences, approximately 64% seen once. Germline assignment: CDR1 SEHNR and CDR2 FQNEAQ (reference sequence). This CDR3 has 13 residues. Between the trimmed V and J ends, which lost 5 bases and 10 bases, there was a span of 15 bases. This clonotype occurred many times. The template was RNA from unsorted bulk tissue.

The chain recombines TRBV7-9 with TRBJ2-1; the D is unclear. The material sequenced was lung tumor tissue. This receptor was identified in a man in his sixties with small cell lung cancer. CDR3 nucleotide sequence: TGTGCCAGCAGCCGGGTCTATGATGGGGAGCAGTTCTTC. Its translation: CASSRVYDGEQFF.